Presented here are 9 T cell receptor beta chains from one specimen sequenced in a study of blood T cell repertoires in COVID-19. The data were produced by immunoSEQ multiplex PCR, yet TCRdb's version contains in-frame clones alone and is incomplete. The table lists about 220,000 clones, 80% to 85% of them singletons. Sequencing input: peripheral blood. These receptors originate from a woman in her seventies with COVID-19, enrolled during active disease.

The CDR3 loop reads CASSPRGLTEAFF. The CDR3 coding sequence is TGTGCCAGCAGCCCTCGAGGTCTCACTGAAGCTTTCTTT. This sequence joins TRBV3-1 (or the pseudogene TRBV3-2) and TRBJ1-1; D gene uncertain. Looked up from germline, CDR1 is LGHDT and CDR2 is YNNKEL (reference sequence). Trimming left V 4 bases short and J 4 bases short, with 10 bases between. The CDR3 runs to 13 residues.

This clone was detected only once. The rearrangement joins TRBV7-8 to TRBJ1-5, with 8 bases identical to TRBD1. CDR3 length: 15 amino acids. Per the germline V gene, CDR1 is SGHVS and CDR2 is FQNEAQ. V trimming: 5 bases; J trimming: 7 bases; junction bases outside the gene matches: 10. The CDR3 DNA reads TGTGCCAGCAGCCTCGACAGGGGCCCGAACCAGCCCCAGCATTTT. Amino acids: CASSLDRGPNQPQHF. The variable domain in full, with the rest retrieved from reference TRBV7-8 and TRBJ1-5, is GAGVSQSPRYKVAKRGQDVALRCDPISGHVSLFWYQQALGQGPEFLTYFQNEAQLDKSGLPSDRFFAERPEGSVSTLKIQRTQQEDSAVYLCASSLDRGPNQPQHFGDGTRLSIL.

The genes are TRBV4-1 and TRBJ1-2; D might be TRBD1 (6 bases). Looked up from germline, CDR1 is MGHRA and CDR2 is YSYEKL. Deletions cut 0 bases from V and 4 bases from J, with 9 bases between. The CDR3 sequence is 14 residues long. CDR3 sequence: CASSQDRGFYGYTF. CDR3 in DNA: TGCGCCAGCAGCCAAGACAGGGGATTCTATGGCTACACCTTC.

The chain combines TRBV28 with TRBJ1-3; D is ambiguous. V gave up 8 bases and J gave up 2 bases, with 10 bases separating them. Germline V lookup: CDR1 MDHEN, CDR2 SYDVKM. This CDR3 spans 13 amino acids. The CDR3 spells CASETRPGNTIYF. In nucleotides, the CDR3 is TGTGCCAGCGAGACTAGGCCTGGAAACACCATATATTTT. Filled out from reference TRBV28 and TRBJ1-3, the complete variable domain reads DVKVTQSSRYLVKRTGEKVFLECVQDMDHENMFWYRQDPGLGLRLIYFSYDVKMKEKGDIPEGYSVSREKKERFSLILESASTNQTSMYLCASETRPGNTIYFGEGSWLTVV.

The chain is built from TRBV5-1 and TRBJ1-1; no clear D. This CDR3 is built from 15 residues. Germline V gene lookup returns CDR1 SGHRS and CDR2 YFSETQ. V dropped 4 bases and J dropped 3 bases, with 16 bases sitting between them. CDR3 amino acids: CASSPSPPRDTEAFF. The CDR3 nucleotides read TGCGCCAGCAGCCCCTCTCCCCCCCGGGACACTGAAGCTTTCTTT.

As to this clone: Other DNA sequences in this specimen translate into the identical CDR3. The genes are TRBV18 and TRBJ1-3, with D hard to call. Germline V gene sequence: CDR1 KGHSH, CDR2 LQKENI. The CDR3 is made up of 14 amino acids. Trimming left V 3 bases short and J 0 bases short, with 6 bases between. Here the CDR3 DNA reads TGTGCCAGCTCACCCGGGAGCTCTGGAAACACCATATATTTT. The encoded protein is CASSPGSSGNTIYF. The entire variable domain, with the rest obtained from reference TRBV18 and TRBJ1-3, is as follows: NAGVMQNPRHLVRRRGQEARLRCSPMKGHSHVYWYRQLPEEGLKFMVYLQKENIIDESGMPKERFSAEFPKEGPSILRIQQVVRGDSAAYFCASSPGSSGNTIYFGEGSWLTVV.

CDR3 bases: TGTGCCAGCAGCTTGGAGGCGGGAGAGTTCTTC. It yields the protein CASSLEAGEFF. The chain carries TRBV5-6 and TRBJ2-1; 7 bases fit TRBD2. Germline V CDR1 and CDR2: SGHDT, YYEEEE. This CDR3 has 11 amino acids. V was pared by 0 bases and J by 14 bases, with 2 bases of the junction left unmatched.

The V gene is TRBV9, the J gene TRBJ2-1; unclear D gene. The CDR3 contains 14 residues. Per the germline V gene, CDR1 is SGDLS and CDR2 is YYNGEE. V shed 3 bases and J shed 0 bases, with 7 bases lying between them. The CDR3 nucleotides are TGTGCCAGCAGCGACGAGAGCTCCTACAATGAGCAGTTCTTC. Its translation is CASSDESSYNEQFF. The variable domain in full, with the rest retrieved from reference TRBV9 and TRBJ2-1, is DSGVTQTPKHLITATGQRVTLRCSPRSGDLSVYWYQQSLDQGLQFLIQYYNGEERAKGNILERFSAQQFPDLHSELNLSSLELGDSALYFCASSDESSYNEQFFGPGTRLTVL.

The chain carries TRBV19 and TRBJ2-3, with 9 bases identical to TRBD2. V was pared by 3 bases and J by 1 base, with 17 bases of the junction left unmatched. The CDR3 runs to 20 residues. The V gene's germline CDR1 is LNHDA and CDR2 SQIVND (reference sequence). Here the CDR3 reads CASSISSRREGIDGTDTQYF. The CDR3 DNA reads TGTGCCAGTAGTATTTCGAGTAGGCGGGAGGGTATTGACGGCACAGATACGCAGTATTTT.